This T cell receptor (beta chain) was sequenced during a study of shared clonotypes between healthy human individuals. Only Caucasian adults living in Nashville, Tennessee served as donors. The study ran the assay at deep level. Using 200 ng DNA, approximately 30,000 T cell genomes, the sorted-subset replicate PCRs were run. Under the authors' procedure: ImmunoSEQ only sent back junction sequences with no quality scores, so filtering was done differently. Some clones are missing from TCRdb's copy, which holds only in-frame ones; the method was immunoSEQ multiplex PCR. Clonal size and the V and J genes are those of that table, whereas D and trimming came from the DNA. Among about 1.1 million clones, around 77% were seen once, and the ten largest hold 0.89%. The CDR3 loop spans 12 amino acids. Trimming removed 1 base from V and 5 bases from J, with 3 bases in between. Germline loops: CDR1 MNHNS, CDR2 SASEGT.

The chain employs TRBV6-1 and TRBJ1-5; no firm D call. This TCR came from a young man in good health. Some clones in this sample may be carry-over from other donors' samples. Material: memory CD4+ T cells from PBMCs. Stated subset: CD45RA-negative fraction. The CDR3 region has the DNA TGTGCCAGCAGTGAAGAGTATCAGCCCCAGCATTTT. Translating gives CASSEEYQPQHF.